This T cell receptor beta chain was recovered during a study of T cell responses to AZD1222 COVID-19 vaccine. V lost 3 bases to trimming and J lost 6 bases; unmatched junction nucleotides: 8. The length of the CDR3 is 15 residues. Per germline, CDR1 SGHTA and CDR2 FQGNSA. The assay was immunoSEQ multiplex PCR, and TCRdb's table has in-frame clones only and misses some. The sample lists around 160,000 clones, approximately 90% occurring once. This sequence was found in an adult who received the AZD1222 COVID-19 vaccine. The chain is built from TRBV7-2 and TRBJ2-7, with 10 bases that match TRBD1. Specimen: peripheral blood, collected 28 days after the second AZD1222 dose. Here the CDR3 reads CASSLLGQGFSEQYF. Here the CDR3 DNA reads TGTGCCAGCAGCTTGCTGGGACAGGGGTTCTCCGAGCAGTACTTC. Full variable domain (rest looked up from reference TRBV7-2 and TRBJ2-7): GAGVSQSPSNKVTEKGKDVELRCDPISGHTALYWYRQSLGQGLEFLIYFQGNSAPDKSGLPSDRFSAERTGGSVSTLTIQRTQQEDSAVYLCASSLLGQGFSEQYFGPGTRLTVT.